This TCR beta chain came from a study of CD8+ T cells in alopecia areata. In the study overall: Those treated were given oral tofacitinib at 5 to 10 mg twice daily. Scoring of treated patients' severity used the percentage of affected scalp area.

The CDR3 extends over 17 amino acids. Deletions cut 1 base from V and 5 bases from J, with 18 bases between. The germline V gene encodes CDR1 MGHRA and CDR2 YSYEKL. As the sequencing template, cDNA was produced by extracting RNA and reverse transcribing it. Method: immunoSEQ multiplex PCR; TCRdb's copy keeps in-frame clones and lacks some. The table has around 290,000 clones, about three fifths seen once; the top ten hold roughly 1.8%. Specified treatment: oral pan-JAK inhibitor, 5-10 mg twice daily. The TCR sequence derives from a human donor with alopecia areata. Sequencing used CD4+ T cells sorted from blood, obtained at week 24, from a patient treated with tofacitinib. The chain is built from TRBV4-1 and TRBJ1-5; D gene uncertain. The CDR3 loop is CASSQVVTKGKYQPQHF. The CDR3 bases are TGCGCCAGCAGCCAAGTTGTCACGAAAGGGAAGTATCAGCCCCAGCATTTT.